This T cell receptor (beta chain) was recovered during a study of CD8 T cells in ankylosing spondylitis. This clonotype was seen at least ten times. Germline is not matched at one junction end, which may reflect a read error. CDR1 and CDR2 from the germline V gene are SSHAT and FNYEAQ (reference sequence). CDR3 length: 18 residues. Quantitative 5'-RACE with molecular barcodes generated TCR beta libraries. TCRdb independently ran MiXCR on the 5' RACE reads; one entry per CDR3 protein. The sample holds roughly 250,000 distinct CDR3 sequences; approximately 9% are singletons and the top ten take nearly 7%.

The material sequenced was blood, either unsorted or a sorted T cell fraction (not recorded which). The source is a male donor with ankylosing spondylitis or in good health (not recorded which). The chain has TRBV7-7 and TRBJ2-2, with a tentative D call TRBD2 (5 bases). CDR3: CASSLAPSGAGNTGELFF. As DNA, the CDR3 is TGTGCTAGCAGCTTAGCACCTTCGGGCGCGGGGAACACCGGGGAGCTGTTTTTT.